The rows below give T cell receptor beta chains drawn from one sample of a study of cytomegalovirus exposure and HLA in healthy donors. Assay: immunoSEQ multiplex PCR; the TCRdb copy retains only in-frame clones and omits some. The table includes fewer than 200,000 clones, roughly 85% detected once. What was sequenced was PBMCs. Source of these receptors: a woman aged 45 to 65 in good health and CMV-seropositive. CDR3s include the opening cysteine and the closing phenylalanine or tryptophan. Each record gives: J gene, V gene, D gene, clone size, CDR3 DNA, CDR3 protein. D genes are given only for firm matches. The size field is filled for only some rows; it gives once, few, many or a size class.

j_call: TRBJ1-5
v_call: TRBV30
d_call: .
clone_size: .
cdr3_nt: TGTGCCTGGAACCGGGATAGCAATCAGCCCCAGCATTTT
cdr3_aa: CAWNRDSNQPQHF

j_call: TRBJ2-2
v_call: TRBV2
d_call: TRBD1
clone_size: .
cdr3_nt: TGTGCCAGCAGGGGACAGAGGAACACCGGGGAGCTGTTTTTT
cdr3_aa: CASRGQRNTGELFF

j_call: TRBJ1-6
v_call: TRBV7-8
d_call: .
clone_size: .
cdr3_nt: TGTGCCAGCAGCTTAAGGGGGGGGGATTCACCCCTCCACTTT
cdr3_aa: CASSLRGGDSPLHF

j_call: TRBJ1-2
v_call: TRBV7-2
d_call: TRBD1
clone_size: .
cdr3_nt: TGTGCCAGCTTACCGGGACAGGGGTATGGCTACACCTTC
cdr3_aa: CASLPGQGYGYTF

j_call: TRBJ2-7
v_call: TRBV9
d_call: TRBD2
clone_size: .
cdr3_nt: TGTGCCAGCAGCGTAGGGGCTAGCGGGTTCGAGCAGTACTTC
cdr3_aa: CASSVGASGFEQYF

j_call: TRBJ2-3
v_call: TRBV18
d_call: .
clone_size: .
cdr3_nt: TGTGCCAGCTCGTCCACCGCCCCGGGGGTAGATACGCAGTATTTT
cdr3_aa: CASSSTAPGVDTQYF

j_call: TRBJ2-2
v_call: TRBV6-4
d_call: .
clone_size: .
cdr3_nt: TGTGCCAGCAGTGAACAGCCCACCGGGGAGCTGTTTTTT
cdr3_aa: CASSEQPTGELFF

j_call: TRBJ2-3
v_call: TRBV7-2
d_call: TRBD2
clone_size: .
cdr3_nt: TGTGCCAGCAGCTTAAAACAGCGGGGGGCTAATACGCAGTATTTT
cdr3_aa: CASSLKQRGANTQYF

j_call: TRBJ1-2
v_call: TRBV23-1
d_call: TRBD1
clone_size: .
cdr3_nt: TGCGCCAGCAGTCAATCGATGGCCTTAAGTTGCAGGGGGCGGAACTATGGCTACACCTTC
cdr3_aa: CASSQSMALSCRGRNYGYTF

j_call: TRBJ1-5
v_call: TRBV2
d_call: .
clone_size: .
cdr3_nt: TGTGCCAGCCAATTCGAGGCAGGGGCTCAGCCCCAGCATTTT
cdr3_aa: CASQFEAGAQPQHF

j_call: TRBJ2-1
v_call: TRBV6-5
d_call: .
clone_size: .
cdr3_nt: TGTGCCAGCAGCCCAGACTGGTCCATTTACAATGAGCAGTTCTTC
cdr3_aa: CASSPDWSIYNEQFF

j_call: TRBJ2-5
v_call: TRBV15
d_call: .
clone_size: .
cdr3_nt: TGTGCCACCAGCAGAGGCCGAGGGAATACGGAGACCCAGTACTTC
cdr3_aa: CATSRGRGNTETQYF

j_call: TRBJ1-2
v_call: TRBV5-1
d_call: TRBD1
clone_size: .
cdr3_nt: TGCGCCAGCAGCATAGGGACAGTCGATGGCTACACCTTC
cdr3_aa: CASSIGTVDGYTF

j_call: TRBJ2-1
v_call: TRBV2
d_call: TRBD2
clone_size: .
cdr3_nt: TGTGCCAGCGCCGAGGGACTAGCGGAGTTCTTC
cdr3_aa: CASAEGLAEFF

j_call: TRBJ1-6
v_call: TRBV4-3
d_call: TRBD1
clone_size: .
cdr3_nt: TGCGCCAGCAGCCACTGGACAGGGTCCCATAATTCACCCCTCCACTTT
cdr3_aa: CASSHWTGSHNSPLHF

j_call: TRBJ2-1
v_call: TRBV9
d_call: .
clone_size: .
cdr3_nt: TGTGCCAGCAGCGTAACAGGATACTACAATGAGCAGTTCTTC
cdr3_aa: CASSVTGYYNEQFF

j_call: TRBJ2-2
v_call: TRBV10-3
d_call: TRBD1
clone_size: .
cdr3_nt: TGTGCCATCAGTGGGGGACAGGGTTGGACCGGGGAGCTGTTTTTT
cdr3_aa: CAISGGQGWTGELFF

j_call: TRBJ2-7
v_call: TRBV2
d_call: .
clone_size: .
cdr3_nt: TGTGCCAGCAGTGTGGGCTCAGGGAACTACGAGCAGTACTTC
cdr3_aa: CASSVGSGNYEQYF

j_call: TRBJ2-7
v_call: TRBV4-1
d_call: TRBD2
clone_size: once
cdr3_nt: TGCGCCAGCAGCCAAGTGGCTAGCGGGGGGTCCTACGAGCAGTACTTC
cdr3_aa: CASSQVASGGSYEQYF

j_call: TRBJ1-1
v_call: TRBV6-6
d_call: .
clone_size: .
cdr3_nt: TGTGCCAGCAGCCCGTACGGTTCGGACACTGAAGCTTTCTTT
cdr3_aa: CASSPYGSDTEAFF

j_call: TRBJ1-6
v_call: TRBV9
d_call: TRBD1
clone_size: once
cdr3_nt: TGTGCCAGCAGCGCCGGGACAGCAGGTTCACCCCTCCACTTT
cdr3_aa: CASSAGTAGSPLHF

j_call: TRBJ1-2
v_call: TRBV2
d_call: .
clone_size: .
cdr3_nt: TGTGCCAGCAGTGTTGTGTCAGGGACTAACTATGGCTACACCTTC
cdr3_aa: CASSVVSGTNYGYTF

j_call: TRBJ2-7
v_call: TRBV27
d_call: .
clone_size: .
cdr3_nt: TGTGCCAGCAGCCCGGTCCAAAGCGGCTACGAGCAGTACTTC
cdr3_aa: CASSPVQSGYEQYF

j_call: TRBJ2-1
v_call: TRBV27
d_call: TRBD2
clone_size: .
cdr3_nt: TGTGCCAGCAGTTTGAGCGGGAACTCCTACAATGAGCAGTTCTTC
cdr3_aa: CASSLSGNSYNEQFF

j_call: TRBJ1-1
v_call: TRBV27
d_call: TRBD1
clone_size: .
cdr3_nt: TGTGCCAGCAGACAGGACAGGGGTATCCCTGAAGCTTTCTTT
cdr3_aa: CASRQDRGIPEAFF

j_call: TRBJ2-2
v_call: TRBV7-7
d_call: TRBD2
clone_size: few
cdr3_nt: TGTGCTAGCAGCCCTAGGACTAGCGGGAGTATCCCCGGGGAGCTGTTTTTT
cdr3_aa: CASSPRTSGSIPGELFF

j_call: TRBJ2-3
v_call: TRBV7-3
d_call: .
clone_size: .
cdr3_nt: TGTGCCAGCAGCAACCGCCAGGGGGGCCGAGATACGCAGTATTTT
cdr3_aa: CASSNRQGGRDTQYF

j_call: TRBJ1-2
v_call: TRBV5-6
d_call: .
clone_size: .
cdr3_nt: TGTGCCAGCAGCTTGGGGAGGGCTCTCTATGGCTACACCTTC
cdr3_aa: CASSLGRALYGYTF

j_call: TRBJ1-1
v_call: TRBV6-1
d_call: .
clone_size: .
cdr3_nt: TGTGCCAGCAACAGGGACACCTACACTGAAGCTTTCTTT
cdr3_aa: CASNRDTYTEAFF

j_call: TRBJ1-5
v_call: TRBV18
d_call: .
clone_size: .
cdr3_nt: TGTGCCAGCTCACCCAACAGGAATAATCAGCCCCAGCATTTT
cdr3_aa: CASSPNRNNQPQHF

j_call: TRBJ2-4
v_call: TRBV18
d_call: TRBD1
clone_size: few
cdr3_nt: TGTGCCAGCTCACTAAGACAGGGCCTGGACATTCAGTACTTC
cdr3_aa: CASSLRQGLDIQYF

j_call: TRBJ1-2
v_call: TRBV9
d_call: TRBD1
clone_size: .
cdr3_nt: TGTGCCAGCAGCGTAGATCCAGGGGGTACCTATGGCTACACCTTC
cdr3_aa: CASSVDPGGTYGYTF

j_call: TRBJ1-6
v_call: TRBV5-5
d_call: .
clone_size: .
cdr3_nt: TGTGCCAGCAGCGACGGGACACTGAATTCACCCCTCCACTTT
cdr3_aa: CASSDGTLNSPLHF

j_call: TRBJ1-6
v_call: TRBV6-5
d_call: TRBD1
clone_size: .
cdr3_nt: TGTGCCAGCACCGCCACAGGGGTTCGGTCACCCCTCCACTTT
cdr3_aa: CASTATGVRSPLHF

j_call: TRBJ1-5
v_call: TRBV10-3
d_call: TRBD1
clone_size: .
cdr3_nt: TGTGCCATCGGGACAGCCGATCAGCCCCAGCATTTT
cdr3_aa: CAIGTADQPQHF

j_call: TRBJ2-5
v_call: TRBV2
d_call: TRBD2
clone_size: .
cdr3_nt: TGTGCCAGCAGGTTAGCGGGGGCTCTGTACCAAGAGACCCAGTACTTC
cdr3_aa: CASRLAGALYQETQYF

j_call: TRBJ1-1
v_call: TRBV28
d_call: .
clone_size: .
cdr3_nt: TGTGCCAGCAGTGGGCCCAGGGGTTCGGACACTGAAGCTTTCTTT
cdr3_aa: CASSGPRGSDTEAFF

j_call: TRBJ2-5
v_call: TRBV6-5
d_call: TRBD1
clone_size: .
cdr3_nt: TGTGCCAGCACCGCGACAGGGGGCCAAGAGACCCAGTACTTC
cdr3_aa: CASTATGGQETQYF

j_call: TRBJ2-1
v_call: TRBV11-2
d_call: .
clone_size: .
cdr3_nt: TGTGCCAGCAGCTCCCTCGGGCTAGCCGTCGATGAGCAGTTCTTC
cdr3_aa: CASSSLGLAVDEQFF

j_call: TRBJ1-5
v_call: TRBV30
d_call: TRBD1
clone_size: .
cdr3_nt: TGTGCCTGGGACAGGGCGGGGAGTCAGCCCCAGCATTTT
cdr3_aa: CAWDRAGSQPQHF

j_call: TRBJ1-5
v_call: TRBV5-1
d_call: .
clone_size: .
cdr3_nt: TGCGCCAGCTGCTTCAGATCCTGGACACATCAGCCCCAGCATTTT
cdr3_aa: CASCFRSWTHQPQHF

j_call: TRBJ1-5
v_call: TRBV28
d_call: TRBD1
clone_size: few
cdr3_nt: TGTGCCAGCAGGGAGGGGGCAGGGCAGCCCCAGCATTTT
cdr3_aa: CASREGAGQPQHF

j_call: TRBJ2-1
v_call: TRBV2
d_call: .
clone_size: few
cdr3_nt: TGTGCCAGCAGTGCGGGGGACAGACGCAATGAGCAGTTCTTC
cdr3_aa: CASSAGDRRNEQFF

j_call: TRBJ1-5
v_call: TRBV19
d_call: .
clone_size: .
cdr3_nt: TGTGCCAGTAGTATAGGCGGGCCCCAGCATTTT
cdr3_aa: CASSIGGPQHF

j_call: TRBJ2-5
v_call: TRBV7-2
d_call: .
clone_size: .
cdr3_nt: TGTGCCAGCAGCTTAACGGGGGACCAAGAGACCCAGTACTTC
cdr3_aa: CASSLTGDQETQYF

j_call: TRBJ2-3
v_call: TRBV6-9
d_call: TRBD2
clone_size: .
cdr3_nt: TGTGCCAGCAGGCTAGCGGGGATCCCCCGCACAGATACGCAGTATTTT
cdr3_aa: CASRLAGIPRTDTQYF

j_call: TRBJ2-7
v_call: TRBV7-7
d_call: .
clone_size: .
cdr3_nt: TGTGCTAGCAGCTTAGAGACAGGACCTCGGTACGAGCAGTACTTC
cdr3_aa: CASSLETGPRYEQYF

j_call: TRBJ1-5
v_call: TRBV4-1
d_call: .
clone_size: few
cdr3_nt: TGCGCCAGCAGCCAAGATTCTACAGGGAGGGGTCAGCCCCAGCATTTT
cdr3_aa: CASSQDSTGRGQPQHF

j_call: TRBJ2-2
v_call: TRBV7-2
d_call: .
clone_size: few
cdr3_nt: TGTGCCAGCAGCTTAGAACGGGTTGCGAACACCGGGGAGCTGTTTTTT
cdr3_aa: CASSLERVANTGELFF

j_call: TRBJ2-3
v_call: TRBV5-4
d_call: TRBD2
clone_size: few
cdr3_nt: TGTGCCAGCAGCTCAACAAGCGGGGGGGCCGATACGCAGTATTTT
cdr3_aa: CASSSTSGGADTQYF

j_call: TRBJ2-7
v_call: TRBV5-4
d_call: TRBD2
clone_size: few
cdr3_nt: TGTGCCAGCAGCTTGATGGTTTCAGCGGGAGTGGTATACGAGCAGTACTTC
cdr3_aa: CASSLMVSAGVVYEQYF

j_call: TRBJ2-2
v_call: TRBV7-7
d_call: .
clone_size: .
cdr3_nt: TGTGCTAGCAGCCCCGACTTAAGCGGGGAGCTGTTTTTT
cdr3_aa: CASSPDLSGELFF

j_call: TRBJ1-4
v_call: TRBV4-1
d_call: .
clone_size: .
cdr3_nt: TGCGCCAGCAGCCCCTCCCCAACTAATGAAAAACTGTTTTTT
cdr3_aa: CASSPSPTNEKLFF